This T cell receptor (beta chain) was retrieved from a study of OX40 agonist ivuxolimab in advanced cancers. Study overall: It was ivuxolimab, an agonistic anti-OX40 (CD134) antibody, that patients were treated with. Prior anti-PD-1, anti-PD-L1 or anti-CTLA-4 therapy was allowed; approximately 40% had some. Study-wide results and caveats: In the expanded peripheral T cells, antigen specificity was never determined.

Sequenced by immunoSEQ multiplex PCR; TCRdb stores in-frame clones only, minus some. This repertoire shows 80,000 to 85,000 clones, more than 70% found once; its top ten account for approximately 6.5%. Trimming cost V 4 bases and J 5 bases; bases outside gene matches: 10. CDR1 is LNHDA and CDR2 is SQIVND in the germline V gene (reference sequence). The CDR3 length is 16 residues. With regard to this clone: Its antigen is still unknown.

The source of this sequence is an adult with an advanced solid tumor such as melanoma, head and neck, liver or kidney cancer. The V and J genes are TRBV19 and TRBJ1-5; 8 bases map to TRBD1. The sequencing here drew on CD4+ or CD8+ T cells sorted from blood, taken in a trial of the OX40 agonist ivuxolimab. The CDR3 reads CASSKGQGISDQPQHF. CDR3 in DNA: TGTGCCAGTAGTAAAGGACAGGGTATCTCAGATCAGCCCCAGCATTTT.